Below are 17 T cell receptor beta chains sequenced from a single sample in a study of shared clonotypes between healthy human individuals. Sequencing was performed with immunoSEQ multiplex PCR; in TCRdb, only in-frame clones are kept and a portion is missing. The data show about 960,000 clones, around 80% seen once. Sequenced material: memory CD4+ T cells sorted from blood. As to subset: CD45RA-negative fraction. The receptors were gathered from a man aged 18 to 29 in good health.

This clone was observed a handful of times. This specimen includes other DNA sequences encoding the same CDR3. The chain is built from TRBV5-1 and TRBJ2-3; D call uncertain. The germline V gene encodes CDR1 SGHRS and CDR2 YFSETQ. The CDR3 sequence is 13 residues long. Trimming cost V 5 bases and J 0 bases, with 7 bases left between them. The CDR3, as DNA: TGCGCCAGCAGTTATTCCAGCACAGATACGCAGTATTTT. It codes for CASSYSSTDTQYF.

The CDR3 region has the DNA TGCGCCAGCAGCGAGGGACTAGCGGGAGCCGCGGAGCAGTTCTTC. It codes for CASSEGLAGAAEQFF. V is TRBV5-1 and J is TRBJ2-1; 14 positions agree with TRBD2. Unmatched junction bases numbered 7, after V lost 4 bases and J lost 10 bases. CDR1 SGHRS and CDR2 YFSETQ come from the germline V gene. The CDR3 is 15 residues long.

The V and J genes are TRBV29-1 and TRBJ2-1; 9 bases are a match to TRBD2. The germline V gene encodes CDR1 SQVTM and CDR2 ANQGSEA. The length of the CDR3 is 15 residues. After removal of 7 bases from V and 2 bases from J, the junction contained 9 bases not matched to a gene. The CDR3 DNA follows: TGCAGCGGCTGGACAGGACTAGCGACCTACAATGAGCAGTTCTTC. Protein: CSGWTGLATYNEQFF.

The V and J genes are TRBV4-1 and TRBJ1-5; no clear D. Germline CDR1 reads MGHRA; CDR2 reads YSYEKL. Trimming removed 0 bases from V and 3 bases from J, with 12 bases in between. There are 16 residues in the CDR3. The CDR3 nucleotides read TGCGCCAGCAGCCAAGATGGTGCGGGTTCCAATCAGCCCCAGCATTTT. Its translation: CASSQDGAGSNQPQHF.

The V and J genes are TRBV6-1 and TRBJ2-1, with 9 positions matching TRBD1. The CDR3 totals 15 residues. The ends lost 7 bases at V and 1 base at J; junction bases unmatched: 5. CDR1 is MNHNS and CDR2 is SASEGT in the germline V gene. The CDR3 DNA is TGTGCCAGCACCTCCGGGACAGGGTCCTACAATGAGCAGTTCTTC. Encoded protein: CASTSGTGSYNEQFF.

This chain joins TRBV10-1 and TRBJ2-3, with unresolved D. The germline V gene encodes CDR1 WNHNN and CDR2 SYGVQD (reference sequence). The CDR3 sequence is 11 residues long. The germline V and J ends were trimmed by 8 bases and 4 bases, with 7 bases remaining between them. In DNA form, the CDR3 reads TGCGCCAGCGCTGGAGCAGATACGCAGTATTTT. As protein: CASAGADTQYF.

The rearrangement joins TRBV10-3 to TRBJ2-1; tentatively, D is TRBD2 (6 bases). Germline assignment: CDR1 ENHRY and CDR2 SYGVKD. The CDR3 is 13 residues long. Trimming cost V 0 bases and J 10 bases, with 10 bases left between them. This chain's CDR3 is CAISESGGREQFF. In DNA form, the CDR3 reads TGTGCCATCAGTGAGTCGGGTGGGAGGGAGCAGTTCTTC.

The V call is TRBV9, the J call TRBJ2-7, with 11 positions matching TRBD1. With V trimmed by 3 bases and J by 2 bases, 4 bases remained unmatched. The V gene's germline CDR1 is SGDLS and CDR2 YYNGEE. The CDR3 contains 15 residues. CDR3 sequence reads: CASSAGQGATYEQYF. The CDR3 DNA follows: TGTGCCAGCAGCGCCGGACAGGGGGCAACCTACGAGCAGTACTTC.

Only a few counts were recorded for this clone. The gene calls are TRBV21-1 and TRBJ1-6. TRBV21-1 corresponds to a pseudogene. This CDR3 comprises 16 residues. The CDR3 nucleotides are TGTGCCAGCAACATACAGAGGAGCTCCTATAATTCACCCCTCCACTTT. This encodes CASNIQRSSYNSPLHF.

CDR3 residues: CASSSGLAAYNEQFF. The CDR3 nucleotides are TGTGCCAGCAGCTCGGGACTAGCGGCCTACAATGAGCAGTTCTTC. This chain connects TRBV11-3 to TRBJ2-1; 11 positions agree with TRBD2. CDR1 is SGHNT, CDR2 YENEEA, per germline. V shed 4 bases, J shed 2 bases, and the junction held 1 base outside the gene matches. The CDR3 runs 15 residues. The whole variable domain, remainder taken from reference TRBV11-3 and TRBJ2-1, is EAGVVQSPRYKIIEKKQPVAFWCNPISGHNTLYWYLQNLGQGPELLIRYENEEAVDDSQLPKDRFSAERLKGVDSTLKIQPAELGDSAVYLCASSSGLAAYNEQFFGPGTRLTVL.

The CDR3 coding sequence is TGCGCCAGCAGCCAAGATGGGAGAGTAACGGATCAGCCCCAGCATTTT. Residues: CASSQDGRVTDQPQHF. The rearrangement uses TRBV4-1 and TRBJ1-5; D remains ambiguous. V gave up 0 bases and J gave up 5 bases, with 14 bases separating them. The CDR3 consists of 16 residues. CDR1 is MGHRA and CDR2 is YSYEKL in the germline V gene.

The gene calls are TRBV25-1 and TRBJ2-1, with a possible D match to TRBD2 (6 bases). V was pared by 1 base and J by 2 bases, with 9 bases between. This CDR3 comprises 15 residues. Per the germline V gene, CDR1 is MGHDK and CDR2 is SYGVNS. The chain's CDR3 is CASSESGGPYNEQFF. The CDR3 DNA is TGTGCCAGCAGTGAATCCGGGGGTCCCTACAATGAGCAGTTCTTC.

This clone was recorded many times. The chain combines TRBV18 with TRBJ1-2; D is ambiguous. The CDR3 consists of 15 residues. The V gene lost 3 bases and the J gene lost 1 base, with 12 bases spanning the gap. The V gene's germline CDR1 is KGHSH and CDR2 LQKENI. The chain's CDR3 is CASSPSGMDNYGYTF. The CDR3 bases are TGTGCCAGCTCACCGAGCGGGATGGATAACTATGGCTACACCTTC.

Comment on this clone: Other nucleotide sequences in the sample specify the same CDR3. V and J are TRBV11-1 and TRBJ1-1, with TRBD1 matching 7 bases. The ends lost 9 bases at V and 5 bases at J; junction bases unmatched: 12. Germline values: CDR1 SGHAT, CDR2 FQDESV (reference sequence). This CDR3 comprises 14 residues. CDR3 sequence (DNA): TGTGCCAGTCGAAATACACAGGGGAATACTGAAGCTTTCTTT. Amino acids: CASRNTQGNTEAFF.

Concerning this clone: Other DNA sequences in this specimen translate into the identical CDR3. The chain is built from TRBV5-4 and TRBJ1-2, with D uncertain. V gave up 0 bases and J gave up 8 bases, with 11 bases separating them. The CDR3 has 13 residues. CDR1 and CDR2 (germline): SGHNT, YYREEE (reference sequence). The CDR3: CASSLDEVYGYTF. CDR3 sequence (DNA): TGTGCCAGCAGCTTGGATGAGGTTTACGGCTACACCTTC.

This clone was observed once. The rearrangement links TRBV5-1 to TRBJ2-3, with TRBD2 matching over 10 bases. The trim removed 2 bases at V and 6 bases at J, leaving 9 bases unmatched. CDR3 size: 16 residues. Looked up from germline, CDR1 is SGHRS and CDR2 is YFSETQ. CDR3 in amino acids: CASSLGTSGARDTQYF. CDR3 coding DNA: TGCGCCAGCAGCTTAGGAACTAGCGGGGCGAGGGATACGCAGTATTTT.

The V and J genes are TRBV19 and TRBJ1-5; perhaps TRBD1 as D (6 bases). The V and J ends lost 6 bases and 0 bases respectively, with 15 bases between them. The germline V gene has CDR1 LNHDA and CDR2 SQIVND (reference sequence). The CDR3 is made up of 16 amino acids. CDR3: CASSRGQGYSNQPQHF. The CDR3 DNA reads TGTGCCAGTAGCAGGGGCCAGGGTTATAGCAATCAGCCCCAGCATTTT.